These 14 T cell receptor beta chains were sequenced from one sample in a study of blood T cell repertoires in COVID-19. Repertoires were generated with immunoSEQ multiplex PCR, while TCRdb's copy carries only in-frame clones and drops some. The sample lists some 40,000 clones; about four fifths were seen once. Sequencing was carried out using peripheral blood. The source is an elderly man with active or convalescent COVID-19.

In its sample, this clone was seen a few times. V is TRBV21-1 and J is TRBJ1-4; the table's D call, TRBD1, has no DNA check behind it. TRBV21-1 is a pseudogene locus. The CDR3 contains 15 residues. The CDR3 protein is CASSKAGQGSEKLFF. As DNA, the CDR3 is TGTGCCAGCAGCAAAGCAGGACAGGGGAGTGAAAAACTGTTTTTT.

The rearrangement joins TRBV25-1 to TRBJ2-7, with D uncertain. Germline lookup yields CDR1 MGHDK and CDR2 SYGVNS. The CDR3 length is 14 residues. The germline V and J ends were trimmed by 1 base and 1 base, with 8 bases remaining between them. The CDR3 reads CASSESRGSYEQYF. The CDR3 DNA reads TGTGCCAGCAGTGAATCTAGAGGTTCCTACGAGCAGTACTTC.

The chain is built from TRBV30 and TRBJ2-2; D gene unclear. The germline V and J ends were trimmed by 0 bases and 5 bases, with 7 bases remaining between them. The CDR3 extends over 13 amino acids. Germline V CDR1 and CDR2: GTSNPN, SVGIG (reference sequence). CDR3 amino acids: CAWSVRDTGELFF. DNA for the CDR3: TGTGCCTGGAGTGTACGCGATACCGGGGAGCTGTTTTTT.

The CDR3: CASSLRSSYEQYF. In DNA form, the CDR3 reads TGTGCCAGCAGCTTACGCAGCTCCTACGAGCAGTACTTC. The V gene is TRBV13, the J gene TRBJ2-7; D remains unclear. V dropped 2 bases and J dropped 0 bases, with 5 bases sitting between them. The CDR3 runs 13 residues. Germline V gene lookup returns CDR1 PRHDT and CDR2 FYEKMQ (reference sequence).

The V and J genes are TRBV28 and TRBJ2-7; 9 nucleotides agree with TRBD1. CDR1 MDHEN and CDR2 SYDVKM come from the germline V gene. There are 15 residues in the CDR3. V shed 4 bases and J 2 bases; nucleotides not matched to a gene: 6. CDR3 amino acids: CASSSPRDRAYEQYF. CDR3 coding DNA: TGTGCCAGCAGTTCCCCCCGGGACAGGGCCTACGAGCAGTACTTC.

V gene TRBV2 combines with J gene TRBJ2-7; 7 bases line up with TRBD1. Germline assignment: CDR1 SNHLY and CDR2 FYNNEI. J lost 9 bases, V lost 0 bases, and 8 bases had no gene match. This CDR3 has 14 amino acids. CDR3 sequence: CASSEALRQGVQYF. CDR3 bases: TGTGCCAGCAGTGAAGCGCTTCGACAGGGCGTGCAGTACTTC.

The V gene is TRBV6-2 or TRBV6-3, the J gene TRBJ2-7; D might be TRBD2 (7 bases). The CDR3 is 15 amino acids. V was trimmed by 5 bases and J by 0 bases, leaving 14 bases between them. The germline V gene encodes CDR1 MNHEY and CDR2 SVGEGT. The DNA of the CDR3 is TGTGCCAGCAGTCACGGCGGGGGACACTCCTACGAGCAGTACTTC. Its protein is CASSHGGGHSYEQYF.

The J gene is TRBJ2-5, the V gene TRBV18, with D maybe TRBD2 (5 bases). Germline V lookup: CDR1 KGHSH, CDR2 LQKENI. V dropped 1 base and J dropped 1 base, with 7 bases sitting between them. The CDR3 is 14 residues long. This CDR3 reads CASSPLRAQETQYF. CDR3 DNA sequence: TGTGCCAGCTCACCACTGAGGGCCCAAGAGACCCAGTACTTC. Filled out from reference TRBV18 and TRBJ2-5, the complete variable domain reads NAGVMQNPRHLVRRRGQEARLRCSPMKGHSHVYWYRQLPEEGLKFMVYLQKENIIDESGMPKERFSAEFPKEGPSILRIQQVVRGDSAAYFCASSPLRAQETQYFGPGTRLLVL.

The rearrangement links TRBV24-1 to TRBJ2-3; no firm D call. The CDR3 is 13 residues long. Between the trimmed V and J ends, which lost 12 bases and 3 bases, there was a span of 15 bases. Per germline, CDR1 KGHDR and CDR2 SFDVKD. CDR3 in amino acids: CAAAQPGTDTQYF. CDR3 nucleotides: TGTGCCGCCGCACAGCCTGGAACAGATACGCAGTATTTT.

J is TRBJ2-7 and V is TRBV11-1, with D maybe TRBD1 (5 bases). CDR1 and CDR2 from the germline V gene are SGHAT and FQDESV (reference sequence). V gave up 5 bases and J gave up 3 bases, with 8 bases separating them. This CDR3 comprises 12 residues. CDR3 sequence: CASSPTDYEQYF. The DNA for the CDR3 is TGTGCCAGCAGCCCGACAGACTACGAGCAGTACTTC.

A few counts support this clone. This chain links TRBV11-2 with TRBJ2-3; D remains unclear. V lost 1 base and J 6 bases, leaving 5 bases between the germline ends. This CDR3 contains 12 residues. The germline V gene has CDR1 SGHAT and CDR2 FQNNGV. The CDR3 DNA follows: TGTGCCAGCAGCTTAGCTGAGGATACGCAGTATTTT. It translates to CASSLAEDTQYF.

On this clone itself: At one of its ends the junction is not consistent with the germline gene, which may arise from a read error. The V gene is TRBV7-7, the J gene TRBJ2-3; D is unclear. CDR1 and CDR2 (germline): SSHAT, FNYEAQ (reference sequence). The CDR3 sequence is 13 residues long. The CDR3 bases are TGTGCTAGCAGCCCCGCGTCGGCAGATACGCAGTATTTT. Its protein product is CASSPASADTQYF.

The CDR3 here is CAISESGEGNQPQHF. The CDR3 nucleotides read TGTGCCATCAGTGAGTCCGGAGAGGGCAATCAGCCCCAGCATTTT. This chain links TRBV10-3 with TRBJ1-5; D is ambiguous. CDR3 length: 15 residues. Deletions cut 0 bases from V and 2 bases from J, with 8 bases between. Per the germline V gene, CDR1 is ENHRY and CDR2 is SYGVKD.

CDR3 sequence reads: CASSGTHTGQSNEKLFF. The DNA of the CDR3 is TGTGCCAGCAGTGGGACCCATACAGGGCAAAGTAATGAAAAACTGTTTTTT. The chain has TRBV6-4 and TRBJ1-4; perhaps TRBD1 as D (6 bases). Trimming stripped 4 bases from V and 4 bases from J, with 19 bases between. Germline V gives CDR1 MRHNA, CDR2 SNTAGT. The CDR3 sequence is 17 residues long.